The T cell receptor (beta chain) under discussion was sequenced for a study of blood T cell repertoires in COVID-19. Produced via immunoSEQ multiplex PCR; TCRdb's table is partial and in-frame only. The repertoire consists of more than 95,000 clones, with 81% occurring once and the leading ten covering 4.1%. The CDR3 extends over 14 amino acids. Germline loops: CDR1 MNHEY, CDR2 SVGAGI. V lost 7 bases to trimming and J lost 4 bases, with 16 bases between them. The table lists this clone with a few counts. The specimen was peripheral blood. The sequence was obtained from a man aged 55 to 70 with acute or convalescent COVID-19. V and J are TRBV6-5 and TRBJ1-1, with D tentatively TRBD1 (6 bases). This chain's CDR3 is CASTKQGIGTEAFF. CDR3 nucleotides: TGTGCCAGCACCAAGCAGGGGATTGGCACTGAAGCTTTCTTT.